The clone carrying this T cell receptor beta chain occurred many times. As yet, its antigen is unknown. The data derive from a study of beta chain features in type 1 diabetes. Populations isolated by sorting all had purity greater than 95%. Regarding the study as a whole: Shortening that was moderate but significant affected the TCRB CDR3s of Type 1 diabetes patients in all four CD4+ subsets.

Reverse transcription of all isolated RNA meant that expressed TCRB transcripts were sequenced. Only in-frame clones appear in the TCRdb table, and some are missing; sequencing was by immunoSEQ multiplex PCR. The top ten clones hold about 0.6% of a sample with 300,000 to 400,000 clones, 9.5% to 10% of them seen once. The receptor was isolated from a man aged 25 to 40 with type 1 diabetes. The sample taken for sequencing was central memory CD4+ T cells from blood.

CDR3 sequence (DNA): TGTGCCAGCAGAACGGACAGCTACACTGAAGCTTTCTTT. It encodes CASRTDSYTEAFF. The chain combines TRBV5-4 with TRBJ1-1, with D perhaps matching TRBD1 (6 bases). The CDR3 contains 13 residues. Germline V gives CDR1 SGHNT, CDR2 YYREEE (reference sequence). V lost 5 bases and J lost 3, with 11 bases in between.